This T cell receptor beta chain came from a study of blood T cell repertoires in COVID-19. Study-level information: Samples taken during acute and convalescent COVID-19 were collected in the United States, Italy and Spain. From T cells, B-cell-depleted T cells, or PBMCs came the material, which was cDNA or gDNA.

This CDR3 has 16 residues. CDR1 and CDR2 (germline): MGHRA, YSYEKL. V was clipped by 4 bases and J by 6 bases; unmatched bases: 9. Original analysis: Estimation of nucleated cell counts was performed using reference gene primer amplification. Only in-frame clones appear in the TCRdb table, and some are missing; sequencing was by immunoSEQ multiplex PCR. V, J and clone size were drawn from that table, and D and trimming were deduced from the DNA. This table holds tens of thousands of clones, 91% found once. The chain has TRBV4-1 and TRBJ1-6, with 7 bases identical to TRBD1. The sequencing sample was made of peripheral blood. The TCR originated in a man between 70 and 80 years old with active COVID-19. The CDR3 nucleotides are TGCGCCAGCAGCCTAAGCCCGGCAGGGGGTAATTCACCCCTCCACTTT. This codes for CASSLSPAGGNSPLHF.